This TCR beta chain was observed in a study of CD8 T cells in Susac syndrome. Looked up from germline, CDR1 is SQVTM and CDR2 is ANQGSEA. The ends lost 1 base at V and 2 bases at J; junction bases unmatched: 9. CDR3 length: 16 residues. Random hexamers served to reverse transcribe roughly 0.5 to 1 ug RNA. One entry per CDR3 protein, called by TCRdb with MiXCR from the immunoSEQ multiplex PCR reads. The table records about 200,000 distinct CDR3 sequences, approximately 95% of them present only once. The specimen was CD4+ T cells from PBMCs. The TCR was taken from a human donor in good health. This rearrangement joins TRBV29-1 to TRBJ2-3; 7 nucleotides match TRBD1. CDR3: CSVEVLGTGATDTQYF. The CDR3 DNA is TGCAGCGTTGAAGTTCTCGGAACAGGGGCCACAGATACGCAGTATTTT.